A single sample is the source of the 28 T cell receptor beta chains below, sequenced in a study of T cell responses to AZD1222 COVID-19 vaccine. Generated by immunoSEQ multiplex PCR, the TCRdb table keeps only in-frame clones and is missing some. The repertoire holds tens of thousands of clones, roughly 90% seen once, with less than 2.5% in the top ten. The sample here was peripheral blood, taken on day 0 of AZD1222 vaccination. The source is an adult in good health.

The gene calls are TRBV9 and TRBJ2-5; D is undetermined. Trimming cost V 0 bases and J 7 bases, with 7 bases left between them. Germline V gene data show CDR1 as SGDLS and CDR2 as YYNGEE. This CDR3 contains 12 residues. The CDR3 protein is CASSVGDGTQYF. The CDR3 DNA follows: TGTGCCAGCAGCGTAGGAGATGGGACCCAGTACTTC.

The CDR3 sequence is CATSDLLTRKNTEAFF. The CDR3, as DNA: TGTGCCACCAGTGATTTATTGACACGGAAGAACACTGAAGCTTTCTTT. The V and J genes are TRBV24-1 and TRBJ1-1; no definite D call. The V gene lost 1 base and the J gene lost 1 base, with 12 bases spanning the gap. The length of the CDR3 is 16 residues. Germline-derived CDR1 and CDR2 are KGHDR and SFDVKD.

This chain uses TRBV7-8 with TRBJ1-2, with TRBD1 identical over 7 bases. Germline CDR1 SGHVS, CDR2 FQNEAQ. V lost 5 bases to trimming and J lost 4 bases; unmatched junction nucleotides: 4. CDR3 size: 13 residues. CDR3 in amino acids: CASSPQGGYGYTF. The CDR3 region has the DNA TGTGCCAGCAGCCCCCAGGGGGGCTATGGCTACACCTTC. Looking up the rest from reference TRBV7-8 and TRBJ1-2 gives the full variable domain: GAGVSQSPRYKVAKRGQDVALRCDPISGHVSLFWYQQALGQGPEFLTYFQNEAQLDKSGLPSDRFFAERPEGSVSTLKIQRTQQEDSAVYLCASSPQGGYGYTFGSGTRLTVV.

The chain carries TRBV14 and TRBJ2-6; D unclear. The CDR3 has 16 amino acids. Trimming cost V 5 bases and J 0 bases, with 11 bases left between them. Germline V gene sequence: CDR1 SGHDN, CDR2 FVKESK. The CDR3 region is CASSAYLSSGANVLTF. The CDR3 DNA reads as TGTGCCAGCAGCGCGTATTTGAGCTCTGGGGCCAACGTCCTGACTTTC.

The chain links TRBV18 to TRBJ2-3, with D perhaps TRBD2 (6 bases). Per germline, CDR1 KGHSH and CDR2 LQKENI. V lost 2 bases, J lost 0 bases, and 12 bases lay in between. This CDR3 contains 16 residues. In DNA, the CDR3 is TGTGCCAGCTCACCATTCACCCGGGGGAGCACAGATACGCAGTATTTT. It translates to CASSPFTRGSTDTQYF.

V is TRBV19 and J is TRBJ2-7; 8 positions match TRBD1. Germline CDR1 LNHDA, CDR2 SQIVND (reference sequence). The V and J ends lost 3 bases and 3 bases, in that order; junction bases with no gene match: 7. The CDR3 contains 15 residues. The CDR3 sequence: CASSMADRANYEQYF. The CDR3 DNA follows: TGTGCCAGTAGTATGGCGGACAGGGCGAACTACGAGCAGTACTTC.

This clone was counted once. The V call is TRBV5-1, the J call TRBJ2-1; 9 bases align to TRBD1. Germline assignment: CDR1 SGHRS and CDR2 YFSETQ. This CDR3 contains 15 residues. Trimming took 1 base from V and 8 from J; bases not matched to a gene: 7. The CDR3 DNA is TGCGCCAGCAGCTTGAGTCTGGACAGGGGTGATGAGCAGTTCTTC. Amino acids: CASSLSLDRGDEQFF.

The chain links TRBV6-5 to TRBJ2-7; TRBD1 might be the D (6 bases). The V gene lost 4 bases and the J gene lost 2 bases, with 12 bases spanning the gap. The CDR3 contains 14 residues. Germline values: CDR1 MNHEY, CDR2 SVGAGI. The CDR3 loop reads CASSLDRRTYEQYF. Written as DNA, the CDR3 is TGTGCCAGCAGTTTGGACAGACGAACCTACGAGCAGTACTTC.

The chain employs TRBV6-2 or TRBV6-3 and TRBJ1-3; possible D gene TRBD1, 6 bases. V dropped 1 base and J dropped 4 bases, with 11 bases sitting between them. CDR3 size: 15 residues. The germline V gene has CDR1 MNHEY and CDR2 SVGEGT. The CDR3 loop is CASSYYGQPGNTIYF. The CDR3 DNA reads as TGTGCCAGCAGTTACTACGGACAGCCGGGAAACACCATATATTTT.

The chain carries TRBV5-1 and TRBJ2-7; either TRBD1 or TRBD2 may fit D (5 bases each). The V and J ends lost 4 bases and 5 bases respectively, with 16 bases between them. The CDR3 length is 14 residues. Germline loops: CDR1 SGHRS, CDR2 YFSETQ. The CDR3 nucleotides read TGCGCCAGCAGCAGGGCAGGGAGTAGCAACGAGCAGTACTTC. This encodes CASSRAGSSNEQYF.

This chain uses TRBV28 with TRBJ2-1, with 13 bases matching TRBD2. Trimming cost V 5 bases and J 6 bases; bases outside gene matches: 4. The CDR3 is made up of 15 amino acids. Germline V CDR1 and CDR2: MDHEN, SYDVKM. The CDR3, as DNA: TGTGCCAGCAGTCCGGGACTAGCGGGAATCAATGAGCAGTTCTTC. Translating it yields CASSPGLAGINEQFF. The full variable domain, its missing parts supplied by reference TRBV28 and TRBJ2-1, is DVKVTQSSRYLVKRTGEKVFLECVQDMDHENMFWYRQDPGLGLRLIYFSYDVKMKEKGDIPEGYSVSREKKERFSLILESASTNQTSMYLCASSPGLAGINEQFFGPGTRLTVL.

This clone was seen just once. The CDR3 region is CASTTVHYGYTF. CDR3 bases: TGTGCCAGCACGACAGTCCACTATGGCTACACCTTC. The V and J genes are TRBV19 and TRBJ1-2, with D perhaps TRBD1 (5 bases). The germline V gene has CDR1 LNHDA and CDR2 SQIVND (reference sequence). V was clipped by 9 bases and J by 3 bases, with 11 bases between them. The CDR3 totals 12 residues.

The chain combines TRBV30 with TRBJ2-7; TRBD2 is a possible D gene (6 bases). CDR3 length: 12 amino acids. CDR1 and CDR2 from the germline V gene are GTSNPN and SVGIG (reference sequence). Trimming cost V 3 bases and J 5 bases, with 11 bases left between them. As DNA, the CDR3 is TGTGCCTGGAGCCTCGGAGGGAACGAGCAGTACTTC. This codes for CAWSLGGNEQYF.

The chain has TRBV3-1 (or the pseudogene TRBV3-2) and TRBJ1-2, with TRBD1 matching 10 bases. From germline, CDR1 is LGHDT and CDR2 YNNKEL (reference sequence). CDR3 length: 15 amino acids. The J segment lost 4 bases and the V segment lost 4 bases, leaving 6 bases of the junction unmatched. CDR3 sequence reads: CASSPPGQGSYGYTF. The CDR3 DNA sequence: TGTGCCAGCAGCCCGCCGGGACAGGGGAGCTATGGCTACACCTTC.

This clone came up once. The CDR3 DNA follows: TGTGCCAGCAGCCCGGGGACCCCCTGGGAGGGGACCGGGGAGCTGTTTTTT. This sequence encodes CASSPGTPWEGTGELFF. The genes are TRBV5-4 and TRBJ2-2; TRBD2 aligns across 7 bases. Germline CDR1 reads SGHNT; CDR2 reads YYREEE (reference sequence). V was clipped by 4 bases and J by 5 bases; unmatched bases: 14. CDR3 length: 17 residues.

V gene TRBV9 combines with J gene TRBJ1-1; the D gene is possibly TRBD1 (5 bases). Germline lookup yields CDR1 SGDLS and CDR2 YYNGEE. V lost 3 bases and J lost 0, with 12 bases in between. There are 15 residues in the CDR3. The CDR3 is CASSDLGVMNTEAFF. CDR3 in DNA: TGTGCCAGCAGCGACCTGGGGGTCATGAACACTGAAGCTTTCTTT. Filled out from reference TRBV9 and TRBJ1-1, the complete variable domain reads DSGVTQTPKHLITATGQRVTLRCSPRSGDLSVYWYQQSLDQGLQFLIQYYNGEERAKGNILERFSAQQFPDLHSELNLSSLELGDSALYFCASSDLGVMNTEAFFGQGTRLTVV.

This chain uses TRBV7-9 with TRBJ2-7; no clear D. The V gene lost 1 base and the J gene lost 4 bases, with 5 bases spanning the gap. CDR3 size: 12 residues. Per germline, CDR1 SEHNR and CDR2 FQNEAQ (reference sequence). The CDR3 region is CASSLVGYEQYF. CDR3 sequence (DNA): TGTGCCAGCAGCTTAGTCGGATACGAGCAGTACTTC.

This clone showed up just a few times. The chain recombines TRBV18 with TRBJ2-3; 9 nucleotides line up with TRBD1. The ends lost 5 bases at V and 6 bases at J; junction bases unmatched: 9. Looked up from germline, CDR1 is KGHSH and CDR2 is LQKENI. The CDR3 loop spans 15 amino acids. In nucleotides, the CDR3 is TGTGCCAGCTCAACTTCGGACAGGGGAAGTGATACGCAGTATTTT. This gives the protein CASSTSDRGSDTQYF.

The chain uses TRBV7-8 and TRBJ2-5; 10 bases align to TRBD2. The germline gives CDR1 SGHVS, CDR2 FQNEAQ. The CDR3 has 15 amino acids. Trimming at V came to 7 bases and at J to 9 bases, leaving 14 bases not matched to a gene. CDR3 loop: CASNQLAGANRAQYF. Written as DNA, the CDR3 is TGTGCCAGCAACCAGCTAGCGGGGGCCAACAGGGCCCAGTACTTC.

The chain recombines TRBV7-6 with TRBJ1-2; maybe TRBD1 (6 bases). The length of the CDR3 is 13 residues. V lost 1 base to trimming and J lost 6 bases, with 9 bases between them. Per germline, CDR1 SGHVS and CDR2 FNYEAQ. The CDR3 loop is CASSLVTGHGYTF. The CDR3 bases are TGTGCCAGCAGCTTAGTTACAGGGCATGGCTACACCTTC.

V is TRBV12-5 and J is TRBJ2-5, with D tentatively TRBD1 (7 bases). This CDR3 contains 14 residues. Trimming removed 6 bases from V and 4 bases from J, with 15 bases in between. Per the germline V gene, CDR1 is LGHNT and CDR2 is FRNRAP. The CDR3 DNA reads TGTGCTAGTGGCCGACAGGGAGGTGGAGAGACCCAGTACTTC. It encodes CASGRQGGGETQYF.

This chain links TRBV6-2 or TRBV6-3 with TRBJ1-2; 7 bases fit TRBD1. The length of the CDR3 is 14 residues. V lost 5 bases, J lost 2 bases, and 5 bases stayed unmatched. The V gene's germline CDR1 is MNHEY and CDR2 SVGEGT. This CDR3 reads CASSRTGLNYGYTF. The CDR3 DNA reads as TGTGCCAGCAGTCGGACAGGACTGAACTATGGCTACACCTTC.

This sequence joins TRBV19 and TRBJ1-2, with 9 bases matching TRBD1. The CDR3 runs 16 residues. The germline gives CDR1 LNHDA, CDR2 SQIVND (reference sequence). The V segment lost 0 bases and the J segment 9 bases; nucleotides outside the gene matches: 11. In DNA form, the CDR3 reads TGTGCCAGTAGTATAGATCGAACAGGGGGCGTTGAAAGCTACACCTTC. It encodes CASSIDRTGGVESYTF.

This clone came up a few times. This sequence joins TRBV3-1 (or the pseudogene TRBV3-2) and TRBJ1-1; 8 bases fit TRBD1. CDR3 length: 14 amino acids. V trimming: 6 bases; J trimming: 1 base; junction bases outside the gene matches: 4. Germline CDR1 is LGHDT and CDR2 is YNNKEL (reference sequence). CDR3 in DNA: TGTGCCAGCAGTGCCGGGACAGGGAACACTGAAGCTTTCTTT. Translated: CASSAGTGNTEAFF.

The chain recombines TRBV5-1 with TRBJ2-5; D not resolved. CDR3 size: 13 residues. The V gene lost 5 bases and the J gene lost 1 base, with 9 bases spanning the gap. CDR1 and CDR2 (germline): SGHRS, YFSETQ. The CDR3 DNA follows: TGCGCCAGCAGGGAGCGAGGCCAAGAGACCCAGTACTTC. Translated: CASRERGQETQYF.

The genes are TRBV3-1 (or the pseudogene TRBV3-2) and TRBJ1-4; 9 nucleotides match TRBD1. Germline V gene data show CDR1 as LGHDT and CDR2 as YNNKEL (reference sequence). CDR3 length equals 16 residues. The junction had 4 bases not matched to a gene; V was cut back by 0 bases and J by 5 bases. CDR3 amino acids: CASSQDWGTGNEKLFF. The CDR3 DNA is TGTGCCAGCAGCCAAGATTGGGGGACAGGGAATGAAAAACTGTTTTTT.

The rearrangement uses TRBV27 and TRBJ2-2; the D gene could be TRBD1 or TRBD2 (6 bases each). With 7 bases removed from V and 4 bases from J, the gap between germline ends came to 16 bases. The CDR3 sequence is 15 residues long. Germline-derived CDR1 and CDR2 are MNHEY and SMNVEV (reference sequence). CDR3: CASTIPQGLTGELFF. The CDR3 DNA reads as TGTGCCAGCACCATCCCACAGGGACTCACCGGGGAGCTGTTTTTT.

CDR3 sequence reads: CASSPGAPTSGIQYF. The CDR3 DNA sequence: TGTGCCAGCAGCCCCGGGGCCCCGACTAGCGGGATTCAGTACTTC. The chain joins TRBV7-3 to TRBJ2-7; TRBD2 matches 11 bases. This CDR3 has 15 amino acids. Germline CDR1 and CDR2: SGHTA and FQGTGA. The V and J ends lost 5 bases and 10 bases, in that order; junction bases with no gene match: 13.